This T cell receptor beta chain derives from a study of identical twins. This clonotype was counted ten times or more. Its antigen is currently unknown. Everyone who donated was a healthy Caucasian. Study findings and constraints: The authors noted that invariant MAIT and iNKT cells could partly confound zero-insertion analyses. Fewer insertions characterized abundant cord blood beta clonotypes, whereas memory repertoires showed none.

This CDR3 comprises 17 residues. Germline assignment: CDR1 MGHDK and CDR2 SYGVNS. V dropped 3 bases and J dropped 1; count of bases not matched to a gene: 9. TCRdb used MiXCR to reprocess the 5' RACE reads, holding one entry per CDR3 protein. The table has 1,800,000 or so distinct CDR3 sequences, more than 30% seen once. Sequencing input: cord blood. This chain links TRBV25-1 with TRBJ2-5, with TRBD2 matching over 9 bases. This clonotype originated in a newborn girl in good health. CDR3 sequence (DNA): TGTGCCAGCAGTGATTCCCAAAGGACTAGCGTCCAAGAGACCCAGTACTTC. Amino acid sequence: CASSDSQRTSVQETQYF.